The 12 T cell receptor beta chains given below trace back to one sample, sequenced in a study of cytomegalovirus exposure and HLA in healthy donors (dated by TCRdb to between 2016 and 2019). Receptors were amplified or captured by the immunoSEQ multiplex PCR assay. For the multiplex PCR, a mixture combining 60 forward primers for TCR Vbeta segments and 13 reverse primers for TCR Jbeta segments was used. The immuneACCESS repertoire file appears here via TCRdb, limited to in-frame rearrangements. These files lack a portion of the clones; in checked studies, under half of the deficit traces to unresolved V genes, and the cause of the others is not known. Within this sample are around 150,000 clones, with approximately 68% of them counted one time only. Roughly 2.1% of the sample comes from the top ten. The sequenced sample consisted of PBMCs. These receptors came from a man aged 35-49 years in good health and CMV-seronegative.

The gene calls are TRBV5-1 and TRBJ1-5, with no clear D. V was clipped by 1 base and J by 3 bases, with 14 bases between them. Germline CDR1 is SGHRS and CDR2 is YFSETQ. The length of the CDR3 is 16 residues. The CDR3 here is CASSLTAGNNNQPQHF. The CDR3 nucleotides read TGCGCCAGCAGCTTGACCGCGGGGAATAACAATCAGCCCCAGCATTTT.

V gene TRBV14 combines with J gene TRBJ2-7; 8 bases match TRBD1. From germline, CDR1 is SGHDN and CDR2 FVKESK. V lost 4 bases, J lost 4 bases, and 6 bases stayed unmatched. The CDR3 is 14 amino acids. The CDR3 region is CASSPGTGRYEQYF. The CDR3 DNA reads as TGTGCCAGCAGCCCCGGGACAGGTCGGTACGAGCAGTACTTC.

This clone was detected only a few times. The chain is built from TRBV6-6 and TRBJ1-2; TRBD1 aligns across 12 bases. V was clipped by 5 bases and J by 7 bases; unmatched bases: 5. CDR1 and CDR2 (germline): MNHNY, SVGAGI (reference sequence). CDR3 length equals 14 residues. The CDR3 here is CASSPGTGGSGYTF. In DNA form, the CDR3 reads TGTGCCAGCAGTCCCGGGACAGGGGGCAGTGGCTACACCTTC.

The chain recombines TRBV4-1 with TRBJ1-5, with TRBD1 matching over 7 bases. CDR3 length equals 14 residues. Germline lookup yields CDR1 MGHRA and CDR2 YSYEKL. Trimming removed 1 base from V and 6 bases from J; junction bases left unmatched: 3. The CDR3 nucleotides read TGCGCCAGCAGCCAAGTATCAGGGGGTCAGCCCCAGCATTTT. Translated, it gives CASSQVSGGQPQHF.

The V and J genes are TRBV5-1 and TRBJ2-5; D is perhaps TRBD2 (5 bases). Per germline, CDR1 SGHRS and CDR2 YFSETQ. V was trimmed by 4 bases and J by 5 bases, leaving 18 bases between them. This CDR3 spans 15 amino acids. This CDR3 is CASSRPREGGETQYF. In DNA, the CDR3 is TGCGCCAGCAGCCGACCTCGCGAGGGTGGGGAGACCCAGTACTTC. The variable domain in full, with the rest retrieved from reference TRBV5-1 and TRBJ2-5, is KAGVTQTPRYLIKTRGQQVTLSCSPISGHRSVSWYQQTPGQGLQFLFEYFSETQRNKGNFPGRFSGRQFSNSRSEMNVSTLELGDSALYLCASSRPREGGETQYFGPGTRLLVL.

In this sample, this clone turned up once. The chain couples TRBV7-2 to TRBJ2-1, with D possibly TRBD1 on 6 matching bases. V lost 7 bases and J lost 7, with 20 bases in between. The CDR3 loop spans 15 amino acids. Germline V gene sequence: CDR1 SGHTA, CDR2 FQGNSA. The DNA for the CDR3 is TGTGCCAGCAACCTTGGGGGCGGCTGGAGGAATGAGCAGTTCTTC. Translating gives CASNLGGGWRNEQFF.

The CDR3 is CAISDDTGELFF. The CDR3 DNA follows: TGTGCCATCAGTGACGACACCGGGGAGCTGTTTTTT. V usage is TRBV10-3 and J usage is TRBJ2-2; D remains unclear. CDR3 size: 12 residues. Germline values: CDR1 ENHRY, CDR2 SYGVKD. Trimming removed 3 bases at V and 3 bases at J, with 2 bases between.

This clone was recorded a few times. V gene TRBV2 combines with J gene TRBJ2-7; 11 bases are a match to TRBD2. There are 16 residues in the CDR3. The trim removed 4 bases at V and 0 bases at J, leaving 5 bases unmatched. Germline V gene lookup returns CDR1 SNHLY and CDR2 FYNNEI. DNA of the CDR3: TGTGCCAGCAGTGGACTAGCGGGGCCTACCTCCTACGAGCAGTACTTC. Its protein product is CASSGLAGPTSYEQYF.

The chain is built from TRBV7-2 and TRBJ2-1; TRBD2 aligns across 11 bases. Trimming cost V 5 bases and J 3 bases; bases outside gene matches: 3. The CDR3 has 15 residues. Looked up from germline, CDR1 is SGHTA and CDR2 is FQGNSA. In DNA form, the CDR3 reads TGTGCCAGCAGCCGTGGGACTAGCGGCTACAATGAGCAGTTCTTC. Amino acid sequence: CASSRGTSGYNEQFF.

The sample holds one count of this clone. This chain links TRBV7-8 with TRBJ2-7; 7 nucleotides agree with TRBD2. The trim removed 3 bases at V and 5 bases at J, leaving 7 bases unmatched. This CDR3 comprises 14 residues. Germline CDR1 SGHVS, CDR2 FQNEAQ. CDR3 region: CASSLRTRVHEQYF. DNA for the CDR3: TGTGCCAGCAGCTTGCGGACTAGGGTTCACGAGCAGTACTTC. Variable domain in full (rest from reference TRBV7-8 and TRBJ2-7): GAGVSQSPRYKVAKRGQDVALRCDPISGHVSLFWYQQALGQGPEFLTYFQNEAQLDKSGLPSDRFFAERPEGSVSTLKIQRTQQEDSAVYLCASSLRTRVHEQYFGPGTRLTVT.

The chain carries TRBV6-6 and TRBJ1-1; D is possibly TRBD1 (5 bases). With 6 bases removed from V and 4 bases from J, the gap between germline ends came to 12 bases. Germline lookup yields CDR1 MNHNY and CDR2 SVGAGI (reference sequence). The CDR3 spans 13 residues. For the CDR3, the DNA is TGTGCCAGCAGCCAAACAGGCTCCACTGAAGCTTTCTTT. It translates to CASSQTGSTEAFF.

The chain combines TRBV9 with TRBJ1-2, with 9 bases identical to TRBD1. Looked up from germline, CDR1 is SGDLS and CDR2 is YYNGEE. The CDR3 covers 14 residues. With 3 bases clipped from V and 8 bases from J, the junction kept 8 bases outside the gene matches. The CDR3 here is CASSGKGDRVGYTF. The CDR3 nucleotides read TGTGCCAGCAGCGGGAAGGGGGACAGGGTCGGCTACACCTTC.